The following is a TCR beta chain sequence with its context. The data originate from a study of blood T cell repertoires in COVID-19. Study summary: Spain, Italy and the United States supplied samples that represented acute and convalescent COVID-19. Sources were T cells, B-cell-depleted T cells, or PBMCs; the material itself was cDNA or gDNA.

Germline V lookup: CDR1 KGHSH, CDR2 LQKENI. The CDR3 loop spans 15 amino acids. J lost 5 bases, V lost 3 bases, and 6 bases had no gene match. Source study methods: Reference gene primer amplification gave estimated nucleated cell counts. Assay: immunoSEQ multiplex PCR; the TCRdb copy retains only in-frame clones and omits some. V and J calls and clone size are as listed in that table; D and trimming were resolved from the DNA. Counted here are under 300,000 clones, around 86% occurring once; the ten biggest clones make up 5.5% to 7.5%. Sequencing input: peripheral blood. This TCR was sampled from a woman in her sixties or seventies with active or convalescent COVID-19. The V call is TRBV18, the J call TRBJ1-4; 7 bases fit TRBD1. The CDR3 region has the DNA TGTGCCAGCTCACCTAGACAGGGTCTAAATGAAAAACTGTTTTTT. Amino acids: CASSPRQGLNEKLFF.